The clone carrying this T cell receptor (beta chain) was counted between two and nine times. Its antigen remains unknown. The data were taken from a study of cytomegalovirus exposure and HLA in healthy donors. Findings of the study overall: Researchers catalogued approximately 170 TCR beta chains as cytomegalovirus-associated.

Primers for the PCR totalled 60 Vbeta and 13 Jbeta. Using immunoSEQ multiplex PCR, the repertoire was profiled, and TCRdb retains in-frame clones only, with some absent. The sample carries 95,000 to 100,000 clones, roughly 76% recorded once. The germline gives CDR1 SGHVS, CDR2 FQNEAQ. The CDR3 has 17 amino acids. With 5 bases removed from V and 0 bases from J, the gap between germline ends came to 18 bases. The sample consisted of PBMCs. The gene calls are TRBV7-8 and TRBJ2-3, with a possible D match to TRBD2 (8 bases). This receptor was identified in a man aged 40-55 years in good health and CMV-seronegative. The CDR3 loop is CASSVSREGASTDTQYF. In DNA, the CDR3 is TGTGCCAGCAGCGTTAGCCGGGAGGGGGCGAGCACAGATACGCAGTATTTT.